Each of the 12 T cell receptor beta chains below was sequenced from the same sample in a study of blood T cell repertoires in COVID-19. Sequencing was performed with immunoSEQ multiplex PCR; in TCRdb, only in-frame clones are kept and a portion is missing. The repertoire holds 200,000 to 250,000 clones, with about 90% as singletons. The sequencing input was peripheral blood. Receptor source: a woman aged 18-29 years who had recovered from COVID-19.

The chain carries TRBV2 and TRBJ1-5; a possible D gene is TRBD1 (5 bases). Trimming removed 5 bases from V and 3 bases from J, with 14 bases in between. Germline CDR1 reads SNHLY; CDR2 reads FYNNEI. The CDR3 runs 15 residues. The CDR3 bases are TGTGCCAGCAGTCCTGAACAGGTGAACAATCAGCCCCAGCATTTT. Translated: CASSPEQVNNQPQHF.

The gene calls are TRBV5-4 and TRBJ2-3; D call uncertain. The germline V gene encodes CDR1 SGHNT and CDR2 YYREEE (reference sequence). CDR3 size: 13 residues. Trimming took off 3 bases at V and 5 bases at J, with 10 bases between the two ends. The DNA of the CDR3 is TGTGCCAGCAGCTCTGGAGAGGAAGATACGCAGTATTTT. Its protein product is CASSSGEEDTQYF.

This sequence joins TRBV30 and TRBJ1-2, with D perhaps matching TRBD1 (6 bases). Germline CDR1 reads GTSNPN; CDR2 reads SVGIG (reference sequence). V was clipped by 0 bases and J by 7 bases, with 6 bases between them. The CDR3 totals 11 residues. CDR3 sequence: CAWSVGGGYTF. Here the CDR3 DNA reads TGTGCCTGGAGTGTAGGGGGTGGCTACACCTTC.

The rearrangement joins TRBV9 to TRBJ1-2, with D tentatively TRBD1 (6 bases). V was pared by 1 base and J by 5 bases, with 12 bases between. CDR1 is SGDLS and CDR2 is YYNGEE in the germline V gene. The CDR3 is made up of 14 amino acids. For the CDR3, the DNA is TGTGCCAGCAGCGTAAATACAGGGACGTATGGCTACACCTTC. Translating gives CASSVNTGTYGYTF.

V is TRBV27 and J is TRBJ2-1, with D possibly matching TRBD2 (6 bases). This CDR3 spans 14 amino acids. In germline, CDR1 is MNHEY, CDR2 SMNVEV (reference sequence). The ends were cut back, 2 bases at V and 2 bases at J, with 7 bases in the middle. The CDR3 region has the DNA TGTGCCAGCAGTTTAGGCGGGACCTACAATGAGCAGTTCTTC. It encodes CASSLGGTYNEQFF.

V is TRBV25-1 and J is TRBJ1-3; D possibly corresponds to TRBD1 (5 bases). Trimming stripped 6 bases from V and 9 bases from J, with 12 bases between. CDR3 length: 12 residues. Per the germline V gene, CDR1 is MGHDK and CDR2 is SYGVNS. DNA of the CDR3: TGTGCCAGCAGAAGGGGCCTCGGCACCATATATTTT. Its protein product is CASRRGLGTIYF. The full variable domain, rest sourced from reference TRBV25-1 and TRBJ1-3, is EADIYQTPRYLVIGTGKKITLECSQTMGHDKMYWYQQDPGMELHLIHYSYGVNSTEKGDLSSESTVSRIRTEHFPLTLESARPSHTSQYLCASRRGLGTIYFGEGSWLTVV.

The rearrangement links TRBV9 to TRBJ2-3, with 8 positions matching TRBD2. Germline CDR1 SGDLS, CDR2 YYNGEE. V dropped 4 bases and J dropped 4; count of bases not matched to a gene: 14. The CDR3 runs to 17 residues. This CDR3 is CASSQTPERELADTQYF. DNA of the CDR3: TGTGCCAGCAGCCAGACCCCTGAGCGGGAGCTGGCAGATACGCAGTATTTT.

This clone was counted between two and nine times. The chain carries TRBV9 and TRBJ1-1, with 7 bases fitting TRBD1. Germline CDR1 reads SGDLS; CDR2 reads YYNGEE. Trimming at V came to 4 bases and at J to 1 base, leaving 16 bases not matched to a gene. The CDR3 covers 18 residues. The CDR3 bases are TGTGCCAGCAGCTCACAAGAAACAGGGGACCTCTGGAACACTGAAGCTTTCTTT. It encodes CASSSQETGDLWNTEAFF. Combining the CDR3 with reference TRBV9 and TRBJ1-1 gives the whole variable domain DSGVTQTPKHLITATGQRVTLRCSPRSGDLSVYWYQQSLDQGLQFLIQYYNGEERAKGNILERFSAQQFPDLHSELNLSSLELGDSALYFCASSSQETGDLWNTEAFFGQGTRLTVV.

The chain has TRBV5-6 and TRBJ1-2, with D hard to call. Germline values: CDR1 SGHDT, CDR2 YYEEEE. The CDR3 extends over 13 amino acids. V lost 3 bases and J lost 0, with 6 bases in between. CDR3 DNA sequence: TGTGCCAGCAGCTCGGAGACTAACTATGGCTACACCTTC. This codes for CASSSETNYGYTF.

The gene calls are TRBV7-6 and TRBJ2-2, with D possibly TRBD2 on 5 matching bases. The germline V and J ends were trimmed by 1 base and 5 bases, with 8 bases remaining between them. Germline V CDR1 and CDR2: SGHVS, FNYEAQ. There are 14 residues in the CDR3. The CDR3 is CASSLGPGTGELFF. The CDR3 DNA follows: TGTGCCAGCAGCTTAGGTCCGGGGACCGGGGAGCTGTTTTTT.

This clone was seen more than once but under ten times. This chain links TRBV9 with TRBJ1-1; 7 positions match TRBD1. The CDR3 length is 14 residues. Looked up from germline, CDR1 is SGDLS and CDR2 is YYNGEE. The V and J ends lost 4 bases and 4 bases, in that order; junction bases with no gene match: 7. The CDR3 region has the DNA TGTGCCAGCAGCCCCCAGACAGGGAGCACTGAAGCTTTCTTT. It translates to CASSPQTGSTEAFF.

This clone appeared a few times. The V gene is TRBV19, the J gene TRBJ1-3; tentative D call: TRBD1 (6 bases). The V gene's germline CDR1 is LNHDA and CDR2 SQIVND (reference sequence). The CDR3 has 16 amino acids. The V and J ends lost 5 bases and 0 bases respectively, with 14 bases between them. CDR3 residues: CASSARGTLSGNTIYF. CDR3 in DNA: TGTGCCAGTAGTGCGAGGGGGACCCTCTCTGGAAACACCATATATTTT.